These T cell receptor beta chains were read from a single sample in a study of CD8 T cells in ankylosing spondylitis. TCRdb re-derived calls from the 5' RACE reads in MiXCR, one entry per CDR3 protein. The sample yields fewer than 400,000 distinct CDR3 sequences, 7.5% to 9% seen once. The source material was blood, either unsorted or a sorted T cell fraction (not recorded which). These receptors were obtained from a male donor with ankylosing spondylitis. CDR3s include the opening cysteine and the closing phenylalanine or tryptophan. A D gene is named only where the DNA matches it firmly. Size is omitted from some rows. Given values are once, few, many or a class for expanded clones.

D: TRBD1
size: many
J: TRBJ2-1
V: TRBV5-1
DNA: TGCGCCAGCAGCTTGGTAGGACAGGGGCTAAATGAGCAGTTCTTC
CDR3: CASSLVGQGLNEQFF

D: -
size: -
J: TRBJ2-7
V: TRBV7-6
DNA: TGTGCCAGCAGCTCCCGTTGGTCCTACGAGCAGTACTTC
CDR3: CASSSRWSYEQYF

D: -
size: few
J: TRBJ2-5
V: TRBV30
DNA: TGTGCCTGGACCGTTAGCCACGAGACCCAGTACTTC
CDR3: CAWTVSHETQYF

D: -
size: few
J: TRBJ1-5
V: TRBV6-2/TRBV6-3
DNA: TGTGCCAGCAGTTACTCGTTTCAGGGGCTTAGCAATCAGCCCCAGCATTTT
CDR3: CASSYSFQGLSNQPQHF

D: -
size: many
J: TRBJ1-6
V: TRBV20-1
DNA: TGCAGTGCAGACGAGGGTGGGACGGGTTCACCCCTCCACTTT
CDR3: CSADEGGTGSPLHF

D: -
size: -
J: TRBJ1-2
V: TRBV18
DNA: TGTGCCAGCTCACCGTGGACAGACGATGGCTACACCTTC
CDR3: CASSPWTDDGYTF

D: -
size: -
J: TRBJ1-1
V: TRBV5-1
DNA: TGCGCCAGCAGCTTGGCCAGGGCGAACACTGAAGCTTTCTTT
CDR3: CASSLARANTEAFF

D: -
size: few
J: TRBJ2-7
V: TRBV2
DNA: TGTGCCAGCAGTGATGAGGCTTACGAGCAGTACTTC
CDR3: CASSDEAYEQYF

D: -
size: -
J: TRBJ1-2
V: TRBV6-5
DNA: TGTGCCAGCAGTTACTCGCGGGCTCAAGGAGGCTACACCTTC
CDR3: CASSYSRAQGGYTF

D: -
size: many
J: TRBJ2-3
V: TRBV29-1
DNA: TGCAGCGGGGCTCGGTCCCCTCCCACAGATACGCAGTATTTT
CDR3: CSGARSPPTDTQYF

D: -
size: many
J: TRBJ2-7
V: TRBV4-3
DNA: TGCGCCAGCAGCCAAGATCCTCCGGGAGAATTCGCCGAGCAGTACTTC
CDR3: CASSQDPPGEFAEQYF

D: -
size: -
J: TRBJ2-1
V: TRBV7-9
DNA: TGTGCCAGCAGCTTAGTTAGGGAGTGGAATGAGCAGTTCTTC
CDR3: CASSLVREWNEQFF

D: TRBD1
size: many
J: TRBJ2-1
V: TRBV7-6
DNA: TGTGCCAGCAGCGTACAGGGGCCGGCGGAAGCAATAATAAATGAGCAGTTCTTC
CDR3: CASSVQGPAEAIINEQFF

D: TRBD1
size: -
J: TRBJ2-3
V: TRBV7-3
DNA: TGTGCCAGCAGCTTAAAGGGACAGGGGAGCACAGATACGCAGTATTTT
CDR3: CASSLKGQGSTDTQYF